This TCR beta chain emerged from a study of T cells in Graves' hyperthyroidism and ophthalmopathy. At the level of the study: It was at initial diagnosis, before any treatment, that peripheral blood was collected.

Worth noting for this clonotype: Its antigen remains unidentified. The junction shows a germline mismatch at one end, possibly a read error.

From RNA transcripts, TCR beta CDR3 regions were amplified. Initially, a first-round RT-PCR of the TCR CDR3 employed the HTBI primer set. TCRdb ran MiXCR on the multiplex PCR reads and lists one entry per CDR3 protein. The repertoire holds some 400,000 distinct CDR3 sequences, around an eighth seen once, with 20% to 25% in the top ten. Diagnosis of hyperthyroidism was new in patients aged 18 to 65, and its duration was under 2 months. The CDR3 sequence is 13 residues long. The germline CDR1 and CDR2 sequences are SGHRS and YFSETQ. Notes on the study in general: Most thyroid clonotypes with frequency above 0.001 were detected in blood.

Source material: blood. This receptor was taken from a man aged 25 to 45 with Graves' hyperthyroidism that later progressed to Graves' ophthalmopathy. This sequence joins TRBV5-1 and TRBJ1-1; no clear D. Here the CDR3 reads CASSLAGNTEACF. In DNA form, the CDR3 reads TGCGCCAGCAGCTTGGCCGGGAACACTGAAGCTTGCTTT.